The rows below give T cell receptor beta chains drawn from one sample of a study of blood T cell repertoires in COVID-19. Generated by immunoSEQ multiplex PCR, the TCRdb table keeps only in-frame clones and is missing some. There are 200,000 or so clones in the sample; about 82% occur only once, and about 5.5% lies in the top ten. Sequenced material: peripheral blood. The receptors shown here come from a woman in her thirties with acute or convalescent COVID-19. Both conserved end residues are trimmed from each CDR3. Fields, in order: CDR3 protein, V gene, J gene.

ASSLSGQGTDTQY	TRBV28	TRBJ2-3
SVEARGRASGRTEQY	TRBV29-1	TRBJ2-7
ASSIGTVNEQF	TRBV19	TRBJ2-1
ASSSGRGNTIY	TRBV13	TRBJ1-3
ASSTTGTAETQY	TRBV18	TRBJ2-5
ASSQPGLGHEKLF	TRBV28	TRBJ1-4
ASSSPTNRNSRGYT	TRBV6-2/TRBV6-3	TRBJ1-2
AIRDRKPGEQY	TRBV10-3	TRBJ2-7
ASSPEEGGTGNEQF	TRBV5-1	TRBJ2-1
ASSRGTSGSYEQY	TRBV3-1/TRBV3-2	TRBJ2-7
ASSAALVSYEQY	TRBV19	TRBJ2-7
ASSLTGQGGDTQY	TRBV5-1	TRBJ2-3
ASSLRTDNSPLH	TRBV19	TRBJ1-6
ASSDPGMSTEAF	TRBV2	TRBJ1-1
ASSTQDSVTGELF	TRBV19	TRBJ2-2
AWSSRTGGYEQY	TRBV30	TRBJ2-7
ASSLLGENTGELF	TRBV28	TRBJ2-2
ASSLGRGRPNYGYT	TRBV5-8	TRBJ1-2
ATSTRLAGSNEQF	TRBV15	TRBJ2-1
ATWATQADTQY	TRBV7-9	TRBJ2-3
ASRGIGQGIYGYT	TRBV6-5	TRBJ1-2
ASSAVGGPGEGNTIY	TRBV9	TRBJ1-3
ASTDKTGSSYEQY	TRBV5-1	TRBJ2-7
ASSQGAATPLGYT	TRBV14	TRBJ1-2
ASTEREMTGELF	TRBV2	TRBJ2-2
ASSSDSFYNQPQH	TRBV19	TRBJ1-5
ASSIRTGIGGYT	TRBV19	TRBJ1-2
ASSLDRTYEQY	TRBV28	TRBJ2-7
ASSSDSLQAF	TRBV7-9	TRBJ1-1
ASSSPEVRGTDTQY	TRBV28	TRBJ2-3
ASSIRQGAQDTQY	TRBV9	TRBJ2-3
ASSVTGTGYQPQH	TRBV7-9	TRBJ1-5
ASSSRTQGLNTEAF	TRBV19	TRBJ1-1
ASSDSGLDYT	TRBV2	TRBJ1-2
ASSLKQRDTQY	TRBV5-4	TRBJ2-3
SVVKSGSYEQY	TRBV29-1	TRBJ2-7
ASSAKNTGELF	TRBV2	TRBJ2-2
ASSLAEGLAGADTQY	TRBV7-8	TRBJ2-3
ASSPRGAPDNEQF	TRBV5-1	TRBJ2-1
ASSRQGPNQPQH	TRBV5-6	TRBJ1-5
ASSLGDSSYNSPLH	TRBV5-1	TRBJ1-6
ASSRHNSPLH	TRBV11-2	TRBJ1-6
ASSHRQARGRTNEKLF	TRBV11-2	TRBJ1-4
ASSNEQGADTQY	TRBV6-4	TRBJ2-3
ASSFDPEEYLNSPLH	TRBV5-8	TRBJ1-6
ASSLEGGQYNEQF	TRBV5-4	TRBJ2-1